A single sample is the source of the 25 T cell receptor beta chains below, sequenced in a study of beta chain features in type 1 diabetes. General study findings and limits: The study found moderately but significantly shorter TCRB CDR3s in all four CD4+ subsets of Type 1 diabetes patients.

The isolated RNA, all of it, was reverse transcribed, so expressed TCRB transcripts were what got sequenced. Profiled with immunoSEQ multiplex PCR; TCRdb holds only in-frame clones, not every one. The data show a few hundred thousand clones, roughly 12% seen once. Antigens of these TCRs are unknown. Sequencing was done on a sample of naive CD4+ T cells from blood. These receptor sequences come from a woman aged 18-35 years with type 1 diabetes.

The chain is built from TRBV19 and TRBJ2-6, with D unclear. CDR1 and CDR2 from the germline V gene are LNHDA and SQIVND (reference sequence). V was shortened by 2 bases and J by 2 bases, with 7 bases between the two germline ends. This CDR3 spans 15 amino acids. The CDR3 region has the DNA TGTGCCAGTAGTATATCAGTCGCTGGGGCCAACGTCCTGACTTTC. The encoded protein is CASSISVAGANVLTF.

V and J are TRBV30 and TRBJ1-5, with D unresolved. Germline V gives CDR1 GTSNPN, CDR2 SVGIG (reference sequence). This CDR3 contains 13 residues. V lost 2 bases and J 5 bases, leaving 10 bases between the germline ends. CDR3 protein: CAWSYTEDQPQHF. CDR3 nucleotides: TGTGCCTGGAGTTACACGGAGGATCAGCCCCAGCATTTT.

The CDR3 is CASSSRGSGYTF. The CDR3 coding sequence is TGTGCCAGCAGCTCCAGGGGTTCCGGCTACACCTTC. J is TRBJ1-2 and V is TRBV9; possibly TRBD1 for D (6 bases). Germline values: CDR1 SGDLS, CDR2 YYNGEE. The CDR3 is made up of 12 amino acids. Trimming cost V 4 bases and J 8 bases, with 12 bases left between them.

This clone was seen a handful of times. The chain has TRBV29-1 and TRBJ2-3; D is unclear. The CDR3 contains 15 residues. V was trimmed by 8 bases and J by 2 bases, leaving 20 bases between them. Looked up from germline, CDR1 is SQVTM and CDR2 is ANQGSEA. Here the CDR3 DNA reads TGCAGCTCCCGAGGTGGTAGGCCAGACACAGATACGCAGTATTTT. Its translation: CSSRGGRPDTDTQYF.

The V call is TRBV28, the J call TRBJ2-1; D gene ambiguous. The germline CDR1 and CDR2 sequences are MDHEN and SYDVKM. The ends were cut back, 9 bases at V and 0 bases at J, with 12 bases in the middle. This CDR3 spans 14 amino acids. For the CDR3, the DNA is TGTGCCAGTAAGCCCGAGAGCTCCTACAATGAGCAGTTCTTC. Translated: CASKPESSYNEQFF.

V is TRBV27 and J is TRBJ2-2; D is perhaps TRBD1 (6 bases). The CDR3 spans 15 residues. Germline CDR1 MNHEY, CDR2 SMNVEV (reference sequence). V was trimmed by 6 bases and J by 5 bases, leaving 16 bases between them. CDR3: CASSRTGPLTGELFF. The CDR3 coding sequence is TGTGCCAGCAGCCGAACAGGGCCCTTAACCGGGGAGCTGTTTTTT.

This clone was counted only a few times. The chain is built from TRBV19 and TRBJ2-5, with D hard to call. This CDR3 is built from 11 residues. V lost 6 bases, J lost 2 bases, and 4 bases lay in between. The V gene's germline CDR1 is LNHDA and CDR2 SQIVND (reference sequence). The CDR3 loop is CASSRQETQYF. Written as DNA, the CDR3 is TGTGCCAGTAGCCGGCAAGAGACCCAGTACTTC.

The V gene is TRBV9, the J gene TRBJ1-1; D unclear. The germline V gene has CDR1 SGDLS and CDR2 YYNGEE. Trimming removed 1 base from V and 1 base from J, with 8 bases in between. The CDR3 loop spans 14 amino acids. DNA for the CDR3: TGTGCCAGCAGCGTACAGGTTTCGAACACTGAAGCTTTCTTT. This gives the protein CASSVQVSNTEAFF.

The CDR3: CASSDPSGDRSLNEQFF. CDR3 sequence (DNA): TGTGCCAGCAGTGACCCCTCCGGGGACAGGAGCTTGAATGAGCAGTTCTTC. The rearrangement uses TRBV25-1 and TRBJ2-1, with TRBD1 matching 8 bases. After removal of 3 bases from V and 7 bases from J, the junction contained 14 bases not matched to a gene. The V gene's germline CDR1 is MGHDK and CDR2 SYGVNS. CDR3 size: 17 residues.

The rearrangement joins TRBV5-1 to TRBJ2-5; D might be TRBD2 (6 bases). The V and J ends lost 0 bases and 5 bases respectively, with 11 bases between them. The CDR3 is made up of 14 amino acids. Germline V CDR1 and CDR2: SGHRS, YFSETQ. CDR3 nucleotides: TGCGCCAGCAGCTTGGGGACTATACTGGAGACCCAGTACTTC. Protein product: CASSLGTILETQYF.

This clone has only a few counts. The chain combines TRBV29-1 with TRBJ1-5; D possibly corresponds to TRBD1 (6 bases). Trimming pared 6 bases from V and 3 bases from J, leaving 12 bases between. The CDR3 is 13 residues long. Germline loops: CDR1 SQVTM, CDR2 ANQGSEA. The chain's CDR3 is CSVRGQHNQPQHF. In DNA, the CDR3 is TGCAGCGTCCGCGGACAGCACAATCAGCCCCAGCATTTT.

The chain joins TRBV4-1 to TRBJ2-3; 11 bases agree with TRBD1. V lost 4 bases to trimming and J lost 5 bases; unmatched junction nucleotides: 8. The V gene's germline CDR1 is MGHRA and CDR2 YSYEKL. CDR3 size: 16 residues. Written as DNA, the CDR3 is TGCGCCAGCAGCCCAAAGCCGGGACAGGGGGTAGATACGCAGTATTTT. It codes for CASSPKPGQGVDTQYF.

The rearrangement uses TRBV5-1 and TRBJ1-5; D unclear. The CDR3 runs 14 residues. Germline CDR1 is SGHRS and CDR2 is YFSETQ. Trimming removed 0 bases from V and 4 bases from J, with 8 bases in between. CDR3 DNA: TGCGCCAGCAGCTTGGATTCGGGGAATCAGCCCCAGCATTTT. This sequence encodes CASSLDSGNQPQHF.

This clone was counted a few times. The rearrangement uses TRBV28 and TRBJ1-1, with TRBD1 identical over 8 bases. Losses at the gene ends were 6 bases for V and 1 base for J; bases not matched to a gene: 7. This CDR3 is 15 amino acids long. From germline, CDR1 is MDHEN and CDR2 SYDVKM. The CDR3 DNA reads as TGTGCCAGCAGCTCCCCCGGGACAGGGAACACTGAAGCTTTCTTT. Translated: CASSSPGTGNTEAFF.

The CDR3 spells CASSHVDRDTGELFF. CDR3 bases: TGCGCCAGCAGCCATGTGGATCGGGACACCGGGGAGCTGTTTTTT. The genes are TRBV4-3 and TRBJ2-2; D is unclear. The ends were cut back, 3 bases at V and 3 bases at J, with 11 bases in the middle. CDR3 length equals 15 residues. CDR1 is LGHNA and CDR2 is YSLEER in the germline V gene.

The chain combines TRBV18 with TRBJ2-1, with a tentative D call TRBD1 (6 bases). Per the germline V gene, CDR1 is KGHSH and CDR2 is LQKENI. The CDR3 extends over 14 amino acids. The ends were cut back, 8 bases at V and 9 bases at J, with 20 bases in the middle. CDR3 region: CASTELDSRTEQFF. The CDR3 DNA follows: TGTGCCAGCACCGAACTGGACAGTAGAACTGAGCAGTTCTTC.

This clone was observed a handful of times. The V call is TRBV5-1, the J call TRBJ2-3; D remains ambiguous. Deletions cut 3 bases from V and 3 bases from J, with 11 bases between. The CDR3 sequence is 14 residues long. The germline V gene encodes CDR1 SGHRS and CDR2 YFSETQ. DNA of the CDR3: TGCGCCAGCAGCTCGGCCGACTTGACAGATACGCAGTATTTT. Encoded protein: CASSSADLTDTQYF.

The chain combines TRBV6-5 with TRBJ2-7; tentatively, D is TRBD1 (6 bases). The V end lost 3 bases, the J end lost 2 bases, and 14 bases lay between the germline ends. The CDR3 length is 15 residues. Per the germline V gene, CDR1 is MNHEY and CDR2 is SVGAGI. The CDR3: CASSYFGGATYEQYF. The CDR3 region has the DNA TGTGCCAGCAGTTATTTTGGGGGCGCAACCTACGAGCAGTACTTC.

This clone has more than one count but fewer than ten. This chain links TRBV28 with TRBJ2-7; the match to TRBD2 covers 8 bases. Losses at the gene ends were 8 bases for V and 4 bases for J; bases not matched to a gene: 16. Germline loops: CDR1 MDHEN, CDR2 SYDVKM. CDR3 size: 16 residues. This chain's CDR3 is CASSSGGEGTPYEQYF. In nucleotides, the CDR3 is TGTGCCAGCTCTTCCGGGGGGGAGGGGACCCCATACGAGCAGTACTTC.

The V and J genes are TRBV7-2 and TRBJ2-3; perhaps TRBD2 as D (6 bases). V lost 4 bases and J lost 0, with 14 bases in between. The CDR3 has 16 amino acids. Germline lookup yields CDR1 SGHTA and CDR2 FQGNSA. CDR3 region: CASSYRGAASTDTQYF. DNA for the CDR3: TGTGCCAGCAGCTACCGCGGGGCCGCTAGCACAGATACGCAGTATTTT.

The table lists this clone with a few counts. CDR3 residues: CASSQVLAGGRSYEQYF. The CDR3 DNA is TGTGCCAGCAGCCAAGTACTAGCGGGAGGGAGAAGCTACGAGCAGTACTTC. This chain uses TRBV4-2 with TRBJ2-7; 13 positions agree with TRBD2. V trimming: 1 base; J trimming: 3 bases; junction bases outside the gene matches: 6. This CDR3 has 17 residues. Germline CDR1 reads LGHNA; CDR2 reads YNFKEQ.

This clone was recorded a few times. V usage is TRBV5-1 and J usage is TRBJ1-1, with 8 positions matching TRBD1. V dropped 1 base and J dropped 0; count of bases not matched to a gene: 5. The CDR3 runs 16 residues. Germline CDR1 is SGHRS and CDR2 is YFSETQ. CDR3 protein: CASSLLAGGMNTEAFF. CDR3 nucleotides: TGCGCCAGCAGCTTGTTGGCAGGGGGCATGAACACTGAAGCTTTCTTT.

This clone was observed a handful of times. The V call is TRBV28, the J call TRBJ1-1; TRBD1 agrees at 7 bases. CDR1 is MDHEN, CDR2 SYDVKM, per germline. CDR3 length equals 13 residues. V was clipped by 6 bases and J by 3 bases; unmatched bases: 4. This CDR3 reads CASSPGQDTEAFF. CDR3 DNA: TGTGCCAGCAGCCCTGGACAGGACACTGAAGCTTTCTTT.

The chain carries TRBV6-5 and TRBJ1-5; maybe TRBD1 (5 bases). The CDR3 contains 14 residues. V gave up 5 bases and J gave up 3 bases, with 11 bases separating them. Per the germline V gene, CDR1 is MNHEY and CDR2 is SVGAGI. CDR3 bases: TGTGCCAGCAGTACAGGTCAACCCAATCAGCCCCAGCATTTT. Its translation is CASSTGQPNQPQHF.

V is TRBV29-1 and J is TRBJ1-2; the D gene is possibly TRBD1 (5 bases). Germline V gene lookup returns CDR1 SQVTM and CDR2 ANQGSEA. V lost 3 bases and J lost 8, with 10 bases in between. This CDR3 has 11 residues. This CDR3 reads CSVDRVNGYTF. The CDR3 coding sequence is TGCAGCGTTGACAGGGTGAACGGCTACACCTTC. Looking up the rest from reference TRBV29-1 and TRBJ1-2 gives the full variable domain: SAVISQKPSRDICQRGTSLTIQCQVDSQVTMMFWYRQQPGQSLTLIATANQGSEATYESGFVIDKFPISRPNLTFSTLTVSNMSPEDSSIYLCSVDRVNGYTFGSGTRLTVV.